What follows are 30 T cell receptor beta chains derived from one specimen sequenced in a study of Ad26.COV2.S vaccination and SARS-CoV-2 variants (dated by TCRdb to 2020 to 2022). Library preparation employed the immunoSEQ multiplex PCR assay. Held by TCRdb, this immuneACCESS table contains in-frame sequences only and omits some clones. Under half of the omission traces to an unresolved V gene where checked; the cause of the rest is unknown. Present in this sample are roughly 380,000 clones, about nine tenths of which were seen just once. More than 3% of the sample rests with the top ten. Taken with the paper, the label for treatment or condition translates to: some 20 received Ad26.COV2.S at low or high dose, single or two shots; 5 received placebo; per-sample allocation not given. Repertoires of vaccine and placebo recipients were sequenced from samples collected on day 63 after the first injection.

Sequenced here: peripheral blood, sampled in a trial of Ad26.COV2.S vaccine versus placebo. These receptors all stem from a person aged 18-60 years who received the Ad26.COV2.S COVID-19 vaccine or a placebo.

The rearrangement joins TRBV7-2 to TRBJ2-1; unclear D gene. Germline CDR1 reads SGHTA; CDR2 reads FQGNSA. This CDR3 is built from 13 residues. Between the trimmed V and J ends, which lost 4 bases and 4 bases, there was a span of 8 bases. The CDR3 here is CASSWATYNEQFF. The DNA of the CDR3 is TGTGCCAGCAGCTGGGCGACGTACAATGAGCAGTTCTTC.

J is TRBJ2-7 and V is TRBV19, with a possible D match to TRBD1 (6 bases). Germline V gives CDR1 LNHDA, CDR2 SQIVND (reference sequence). The CDR3 is 15 amino acids. V lost 2 bases and J 5 bases, leaving 16 bases between the germline ends. The CDR3 nucleotides read TGTGCCAGTAGTATATCAGGCTTCAGGGGAAACGAGCAGTACTTC. This gives the protein CASSISGFRGNEQYF.

The CDR3 region has the DNA TGTGCCAGCAGTATCGGGGCTACGGATACGCAGTATTTT. The encoded protein is CASSIGATDTQYF. The chain couples TRBV6-4 to TRBJ2-3; the D gene could be TRBD1 or TRBD2 (5 bases each). This CDR3 comprises 13 residues. The germline CDR1 and CDR2 sequences are MRHNA and SNTAGT. V shed 5 bases and J shed 6 bases, with 12 bases lying between them.

This chain joins TRBV4-2 and TRBJ2-7; 7 nucleotides align to TRBD2. V lost 4 bases, J lost 2 bases, and 5 bases stayed unmatched. Germline V CDR1 and CDR2: LGHNA, YNFKEQ. This CDR3 is 14 amino acids long. DNA of the CDR3: TGTGCCAGCAGCCCTAAGCGGGAACCCTACGAGCAGTACTTC. Protein: CASSPKREPYEQYF.

Only one count was recorded for this clone. The chain uses TRBV19 and TRBJ1-4; the match to TRBD1 covers 7 bases. The ends lost 3 bases at V and 6 bases at J; junction bases unmatched: 4. The CDR3 contains 14 residues. Germline CDR1 is LNHDA and CDR2 is SQIVND (reference sequence). CDR3 in DNA: TGTGCCAGTAGTATGGGGCAGGGGGATGAAAAACTGTTTTTT. This gives the protein CASSMGQGDEKLFF.

This chain uses TRBV5-1 with TRBJ2-1; 9 nucleotides line up with TRBD1. CDR1 and CDR2 from the germline V gene are SGHRS and YFSETQ. V gave up 4 bases and J gave up 9 bases; unmatched junction bases: 11. The CDR3 loop spans 15 amino acids. CDR3 protein: CASSPTPGQGVEQFF. CDR3 DNA: TGCGCCAGCAGCCCAACTCCGGGACAGGGTGTTGAGCAGTTCTTC.

The sample holds a few counts of this clone. The V call is TRBV3-1 (or the pseudogene TRBV3-2), the J call TRBJ1-2; D call uncertain. The germline V gene has CDR1 LGHDT and CDR2 YNNKEL (reference sequence). The CDR3 is made up of 14 amino acids. V was pared by 1 base and J by 0 bases, with 6 bases between. In DNA form, the CDR3 reads TGTGCCAGCAGCCAAGGGCTACCTAACTATGGCTACACCTTC. It specifies CASSQGLPNYGYTF.

The chain is built from TRBV27 and TRBJ1-2, with 9 nucleotides matching TRBD1. V lost 8 bases, J lost 4 bases, and 11 bases stayed unmatched. The CDR3 extends over 15 amino acids. Per the germline V gene, CDR1 is MNHEY and CDR2 is SMNVEV (reference sequence). The CDR3 DNA reads TGTGCCAGCCGAATGGGGGACAGGGCATCCTATGGCTACACCTTC. Residues: CASRMGDRASYGYTF.

The chain combines TRBV6-7 with TRBJ2-3; no reliable D call. TRBV6-7 is flagged as an ORF with uncertain function. The CDR3 has 13 residues. The CDR3 loop reads CVPKTTSTDTQYF. In DNA, the CDR3 is TGTGTCCCTAAGACGACTAGCACAGATACGCAGTATTTT.

This rearrangement joins TRBV5-1 to TRBJ2-2, with a weak D call TRBD1 (6 bases). The CDR3 is 15 amino acids. V lost 0 bases to trimming and J lost 2 bases, with 8 bases between them. CDR1 and CDR2 from the germline V gene are SGHRS and YFSETQ. CDR3 protein: CASSLGQVNTGELFF. The CDR3 nucleotides read TGCGCCAGCAGCTTGGGACAGGTTAACACCGGGGAGCTGTTTTTT. Full variable domain (rest looked up from reference TRBV5-1 and TRBJ2-2): KAGVTQTPRYLIKTRGQQVTLSCSPISGHRSVSWYQQTPGQGLQFLFEYFSETQRNKGNFPGRFSGRQFSNSRSEMNVSTLELGDSALYLCASSLGQVNTGELFFGEGSRLTVL.

This chain connects TRBV5-6 to TRBJ1-1; no clear D gene. Trimming pared 3 bases from V and 3 bases from J, leaving 12 bases between. The germline V gene encodes CDR1 SGHDT and CDR2 YYEEEE. CDR3 size: 14 residues. DNA of the CDR3: TGTGCCAGCAGCTGGGGTGGGGAAGACACTGAAGCTTTCTTT. This translates into CASSWGGEDTEAFF. Supplemented by reference TRBV5-6 and TRBJ1-1, the full variable domain reads DAGVTQSPTHLIKTRGQQVTLRCSPKSGHDTVSWYQQALGQGPQFIFQYYEEEERQRGNFPDRFSGHQFPNYSSELNVNALLLGDSALYLCASSWGGEDTEAFFGQGTRLTVV.

V gene TRBV27 combines with J gene TRBJ2-2; TRBD1 matches at 9 bases. With V trimmed by 7 bases and J by 1 base, 4 bases remained unmatched. This CDR3 spans 15 amino acids. Germline lookup yields CDR1 MNHEY and CDR2 SMNVEV (reference sequence). The CDR3 nucleotides are TGTGCCAGCACCACAGGGGGCTTGAACACCGGGGAGCTGTTTTTT. It encodes CASTTGGLNTGELFF.

This chain joins TRBV21-1 and TRBJ1-1; the table calls TRBD1, which could not be checked here. TRBV21-1 is recorded as a pseudogene. This CDR3 is built from 15 residues. The chain's CDR3 is CASITPIVWDSEAFF. CDR3 nucleotide sequence: TGTGCCAGCATCACGCCGATCGTATGGGACAGTGAAGCTTTCTTT.

This clone was counted a few times. No DNA is shown, since the ends of the CDR3 on it are uncertain; the CDR3 is the one TCRdb lists. The V and J genes are TRBV27 and TRBJ1-5. Ends included, the CDR3 has 13 residues. Germline loops: CDR1 MNHEY, CDR2 SMNVEV (reference sequence). CDR3: CASSSSENQPQHF.

The chain uses TRBV30 and TRBJ1-2; unclear D gene. The germline V and J ends were trimmed by 1 base and 3 bases, with 12 bases remaining between them. CDR1 GTSNPN and CDR2 SVGIG come from the germline V gene (reference sequence). The CDR3 consists of 14 residues. The CDR3 region has the DNA TGTGCCTGGAGTGGAAGGAACTGGGACTATGGCTACACCTTC. Protein product: CAWSGRNWDYGYTF.

V gene TRBV30 combines with J gene TRBJ2-3; D is unresolved. The CDR3 totals 16 residues. Trimming removed 3 bases from V and 2 bases from J, with 18 bases in between. Germline values: CDR1 GTSNPN, CDR2 SVGIG (reference sequence). The CDR3: CAWSEVALAYTDTQYF. The CDR3 coding sequence is TGTGCCTGGAGCGAGGTGGCCCTGGCATACACAGATACGCAGTATTTT.

The rearrangement joins TRBV29-1 to TRBJ2-7; 9 nucleotides match TRBD1. Germline trimming cut 7 bases from V and 4 bases from J; bases unmatched to any gene: 14. This CDR3 region has 15 residues. CDR1 is SQVTM and CDR2 is ANQGSEA in the germline V gene. The CDR3 region has the DNA TGCAGCGCCTGTCCCGGGACAGGGAAAGATTACGAGCAGTACTTC. It translates to CSACPGTGKDYEQYF.

This sequence joins TRBV7-3 and TRBJ1-1; D might be TRBD1 (5 bases). The length of the CDR3 is 14 residues. Per the germline V gene, CDR1 is SGHTA and CDR2 is FQGTGA. The ends were cut back, 4 bases at V and 1 base at J, with 10 bases in the middle. CDR3 loop: CASSSGQPNTEAFF. The CDR3 coding sequence is TGTGCCAGCAGCTCTGGACAACCGAACACTGAAGCTTTCTTT.

The chain recombines TRBV30 with TRBJ1-4; no clear D gene. Per germline, CDR1 GTSNPN and CDR2 SVGIG (reference sequence). The CDR3 is made up of 23 amino acids. V was shortened by 3 bases and J by 5 bases, with 40 bases between the two germline ends. Written as DNA, the CDR3 is TGTGCCTGGAGGGTGCCCCCCAAGTCCTCTGACGACAAGGCAATGACGGTAAATGAAAAACTGTTTTTT. Its protein product is CAWRVPPKSSDDKAMTVNEKLFF.

The chain uses TRBV6-5 and TRBJ1-1; D gene unclear. Germline values: CDR1 MNHEY, CDR2 SVGAGI. Deletions cut 6 bases from V and 1 base from J, with 12 bases between. The CDR3 consists of 14 residues. CDR3: CASSPDFENTEAFF. CDR3 DNA sequence: TGTGCCAGCAGCCCCGACTTTGAGAACACTGAAGCTTTCTTT.

CDR3 protein: CASSAPGTSYEQYF. The CDR3 DNA is TGTGCCAGCAGCGCCCCAGGAACCTCCTACGAGCAGTACTTC. This rearrangement joins TRBV7-9 to TRBJ2-7; D unclear. Germline CDR1 SEHNR, CDR2 FQNEAQ (reference sequence). This CDR3 region has 14 residues. Trimming stripped 5 bases from V and 0 bases from J, with 11 bases between. Full variable domain (rest looked up from reference TRBV7-9 and TRBJ2-7): DTGVSQNPRHKITKRGQNVTFRCDPISEHNRLYWYRQTLGQGPEFLTYFQNEAQLEKSRLLSDRFSAERPKGSFSTLEIQRTEQGDSAMYLCASSAPGTSYEQYFGPGTRLTVT.

The chain couples TRBV3-1 (or the pseudogene TRBV3-2) to TRBJ1-5; D remains unclear. Germline V gene data show CDR1 as LGHDT and CDR2 as YNNKEL (reference sequence). Trimming stripped 1 base from V and 6 bases from J, with 10 bases between. This CDR3 is built from 14 residues. CDR3 sequence (DNA): TGTGCCAGCAGCCAAGCCTGGCTGAGTCAGCCCCAGCATTTT. It is translated as CASSQAWLSQPQHF.

The chain employs TRBV29-1 and TRBJ1-2, with D possibly being TRBD1 (6 bases). The CDR3 consists of 16 residues. Looked up from germline, CDR1 is SQVTM and CDR2 is ANQGSEA. The V end was cut by 4 bases, the J end by 7 bases, with 25 bases between. The CDR3 DNA follows: TGCAGCGTTGCCCCGGGGGCATCGGAAAGTGTAGGTGGCTACACCTTC. Translating gives CSVAPGASESVGGYTF.

The chain carries TRBV6-2 or TRBV6-3 and TRBJ2-1; D not certain. The CDR3 is 13 amino acids. The germline gives CDR1 MNHEY, CDR2 SVGEGT. Trimming took 3 bases from V and 0 from J, leaving 3 bases between them. Here the CDR3 reads CASSYSSYNEQFF. CDR3 in DNA: TGTGCCAGCAGTTATTCCTCCTACAATGAGCAGTTCTTC.

The V call is TRBV7-3, the J call TRBJ1-1; D unclear. Trimming cost V 0 bases and J 5 bases, with 7 bases left between them. The CDR3 loop spans 13 amino acids. CDR1 is SGHTA and CDR2 is FQGTGA in the germline V gene. CDR3 sequence (DNA): TGTGCCAGCAGCTTAACGCTGGAAACTGAAGCTTTCTTT. Translating it yields CASSLTLETEAFF.

The chain combines TRBV5-1 with TRBJ2-7, with TRBD1 matching over 8 bases. CDR1 and CDR2 from the germline V gene are SGHRS and YFSETQ. The CDR3 runs 14 residues. V shed 5 bases and J 2 bases; nucleotides not matched to a gene: 6. Here the CDR3 reads CASRPTGGPYEQYF. The DNA for the CDR3 is TGCGCCAGCAGACCAACAGGGGGTCCCTACGAGCAGTACTTC. The full variable domain, completed using reference TRBV5-1 and TRBJ2-7, is KAGVTQTPRYLIKTRGQQVTLSCSPISGHRSVSWYQQTPGQGLQFLFEYFSETQRNKGNFPGRFSGRQFSNSRSEMNVSTLELGDSALYLCASRPTGGPYEQYFGPGTRLTVT.

The rearrangement joins TRBV4-1 to TRBJ2-6, with TRBD1 identical over 9 bases. With V trimmed by 4 bases and J by 0 bases, 13 bases remained unmatched. CDR1 and CDR2 from the germline V gene are MGHRA and YSYEKL. The CDR3 totals 20 residues. The CDR3 reads CASSRRTSTGGTSGANVLTF. The CDR3 nucleotides are TGCGCCAGCAGCCGCCGAACCTCGACAGGGGGAACCTCTGGGGCCAACGTCCTGACTTTC.

The V call is TRBV12-5, the J call TRBJ1-5, with a tentative D call TRBD1 (5 bases). Germline V CDR1 and CDR2: LGHNT, FRNRAP. The CDR3 loop spans 16 amino acids. Trimming stripped 3 bases from V and 0 bases from J, with 12 bases between. This CDR3 reads CASGFPGADSNQPQHF. CDR3 nucleotide sequence: TGTGCTAGTGGTTTTCCCGGGGCGGATAGCAATCAGCCCCAGCATTTT. The whole variable domain, remainder taken from reference TRBV12-5 and TRBJ1-5, is DARVTQTPRHKVTEMGQEVTMRCQPILGHNTVFWYRQTMMQGLELLAYFRNRAPLDDSGMPKDRFSAEMPDATLATLKIQPSEPRDSAVYFCASGFPGADSNQPQHFGDGTRLSIL.

The CDR3 sequence: CASSLKRGDRTDTQYF. CDR3 bases: TGTGCCAGCAGCTTGAAGCGGGGGGACCGCACAGATACGCAGTATTTT. The chain employs TRBV7-2 and TRBJ2-3; 9 bases agree with TRBD2. Trimming took 3 bases from V and 1 from J; bases not matched to a gene: 5. CDR1 is SGHTA and CDR2 is FQGNSA in the germline V gene. This CDR3 is built from 16 residues.

V is TRBV11-3 and J is TRBJ2-5; tentative D call: TRBD2 (5 bases). This CDR3 contains 12 residues. Germline V gene data show CDR1 as SGHNT and CDR2 as YENEEA. Trimming pared 4 bases from V and 7 bases from J, leaving 10 bases between. CDR3 in DNA: TGTGCCAGCAGCTATAGTGGAGGGACCCAGTACTTC. Amino acids: CASSYSGGTQYF.